This TCR beta chain comes out of a study of human T cells and chemical hapten exposure. Study-wide points: The immune response of these alopecia patients might not match healthy individuals'. Significantly more large CDR3 similarity clusters were formed by expanded TCRs than by controls.

The sample's time point: patch test 3, about 24 weeks after DPC sensitization. Treatment described: therapeutic diphenylcyclopropenone sensitization with weekly scalp DPC. With 5 bases removed from V and 5 bases from J, the gap between germline ends came to 20 bases. This CDR3 has 16 residues. This clonotype was observed a handful of times. Its cognate antigen is unknown. Per the study methods: There were a median of around 96,000 TCRs per sample, with a range from about 23,224 to 750,000. TCRdb analysed the RACE reads with MiXCR anew, one entry per CDR3 protein. TCRdb's processing, not the authors', yielded these V and J calls. The sample shows 95,000 to 150,000 distinct CDR3 sequences, around 11% of them seen only once.

This rearrangement joins TRBV12-3 or TRBV12-4 to TRBJ2-3; possible D gene TRBD1, 5 bases. This TCR came from a woman aged 50 to 65 with alopecia areata. Some clones in this sample may be carry-over from other donors' samples. Sequenced here: whole blood, sampled in connection with sensitization to the hapten diphenylcyclopropenone (DPC). The CDR3 is CASSTAQVSGVDTQYF. The CDR3 DNA reads TGTGCCAGCAGTACCGCACAGGTTTCTGGGGTAGATACGCAGTATTTT.